Listed below are T cell receptor beta chains from one sample, sequenced in a study of blood T cell repertoires in COVID-19. Sequencing was performed with immunoSEQ multiplex PCR; in TCRdb, only in-frame clones are kept and a portion is missing. The sample carries tens of thousands of clones, approximately 93% recorded once. Source material: peripheral blood. The receptors were sampled from a man aged 65 to 85 with active COVID-19. CDR3s include the opening cysteine and the closing phenylalanine or tryptophan. The D gene is left open where the match is weak.

d_call: TRBD1
j_call: TRBJ1-4
v_call: TRBV14
cdr3_aa: CASSQRTGKLFF
cdr3_nt: TGTGCCAGCAGCCAGAGGACAGGGAAACTGTTTTTT

d_call: TRBD2
j_call: TRBJ2-5
v_call: TRBV7-6
cdr3_aa: CASSLVAGGPGETQYF
cdr3_nt: TGTGCCAGCAGCTTAGTGGCGGGGGGGCCAGGGGAGACCCAGTACTTC

d_call: NA
j_call: TRBJ1-2
v_call: TRBV25-1
cdr3_aa: CASSEKGQNNYGYTF
cdr3_nt: TGTGCCAGCAGTGAAAAAGGACAAAATAACTATGGCTACACCTTC

d_call: NA
j_call: TRBJ2-5
v_call: TRBV6-2/TRBV6-3
cdr3_aa: CASSPGGAGGQETQYF
cdr3_nt: TGTGCCAGCAGTCCCGGAGGGGCAGGGGGCCAAGAGACCCAGTACTTC

d_call: TRBD1
j_call: TRBJ1-6
v_call: TRBV11-2
cdr3_aa: CASSLDRGPYSPLHF
cdr3_nt: TGTGCCAGCAGCTTAGACAGGGGGCCGTATTCACCCCTCCACTTT

d_call: TRBD1
j_call: TRBJ1-6
v_call: TRBV10-3
cdr3_aa: CAISDRTGRGVNSPLHF
cdr3_nt: TGTGCCATCAGTGACCGGACAGGGCGTGGGGTTAATTCACCCCTCCACTTT

d_call: TRBD2
j_call: TRBJ2-1
v_call: TRBV4-1
cdr3_aa: CASSSGLGRNEQFF
cdr3_nt: TGCGCCAGCAGTTCGGGACTAGGTCGAAATGAGCAGTTCTTC

d_call: TRBD2
j_call: TRBJ2-5
v_call: TRBV19
cdr3_aa: CASSSGRGNQETQYF
cdr3_nt: TGTGCCAGTAGTAGTGGGCGGGGGAACCAAGAGACCCAGTACTTC

d_call: NA
j_call: TRBJ2-2
v_call: TRBV7-3
cdr3_aa: CASRDGGTGELFF
cdr3_nt: TGTGCCAGCAGGGACGGGGGCACCGGGGAGCTGTTTTTT

d_call: TRBD1
j_call: TRBJ2-7
v_call: TRBV6-2/TRBV6-3
cdr3_aa: CASSGTGGPYEQYF
cdr3_nt: TGTGCCAGCAGCGGGACAGGGGGTCCCTACGAGCAGTACTTC

d_call: TRBD2
j_call: TRBJ2-3
v_call: TRBV7-3
cdr3_aa: CASSLTWGGNTDTQYF
cdr3_nt: TGTGCCAGCAGCTTAACCTGGGGGGGAAACACAGATACGCAGTATTTT